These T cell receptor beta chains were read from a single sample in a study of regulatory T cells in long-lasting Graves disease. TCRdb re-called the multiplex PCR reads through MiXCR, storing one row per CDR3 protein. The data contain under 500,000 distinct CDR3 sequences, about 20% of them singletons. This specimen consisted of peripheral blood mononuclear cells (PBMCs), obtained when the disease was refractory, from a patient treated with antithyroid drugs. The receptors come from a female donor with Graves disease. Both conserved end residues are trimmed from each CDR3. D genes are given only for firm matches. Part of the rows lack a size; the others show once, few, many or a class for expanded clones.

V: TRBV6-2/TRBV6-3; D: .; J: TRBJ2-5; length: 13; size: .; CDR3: ASSYSSSFRETQY
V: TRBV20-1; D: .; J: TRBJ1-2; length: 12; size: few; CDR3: SARVSRGGYGYT
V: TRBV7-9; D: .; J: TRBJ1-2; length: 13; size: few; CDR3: ASRLGGGSFYGYT
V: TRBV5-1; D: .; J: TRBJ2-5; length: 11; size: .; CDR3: ASSLFWQETQY
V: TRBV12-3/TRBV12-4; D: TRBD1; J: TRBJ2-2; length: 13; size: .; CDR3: ASSPQGAVTGELL
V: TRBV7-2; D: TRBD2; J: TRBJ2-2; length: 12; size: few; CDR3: ASSLTSGPGELF
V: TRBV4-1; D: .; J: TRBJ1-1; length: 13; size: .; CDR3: ASSQDPAGNTEAF
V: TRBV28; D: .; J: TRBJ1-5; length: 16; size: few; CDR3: ASSTVWEGSHSNQPQH
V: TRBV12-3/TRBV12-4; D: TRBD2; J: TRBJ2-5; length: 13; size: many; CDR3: ASSSSGRAPETQY
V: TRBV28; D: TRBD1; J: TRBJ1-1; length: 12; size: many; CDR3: ASQMTGGFTEAF
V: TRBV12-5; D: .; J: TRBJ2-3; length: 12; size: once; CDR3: ASGLGERTDTQY
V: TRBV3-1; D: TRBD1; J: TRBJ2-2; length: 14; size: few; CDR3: ASSQGTGVDTGELF
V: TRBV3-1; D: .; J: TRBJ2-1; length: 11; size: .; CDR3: ASSQVGVDEQF
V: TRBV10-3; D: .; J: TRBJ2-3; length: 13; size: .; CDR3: AISEWQGSTDTQY
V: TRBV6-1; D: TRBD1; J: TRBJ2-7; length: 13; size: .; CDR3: ASRQSGTGSNEQY
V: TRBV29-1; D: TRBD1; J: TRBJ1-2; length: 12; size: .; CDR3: SVPPLGQNYGYT
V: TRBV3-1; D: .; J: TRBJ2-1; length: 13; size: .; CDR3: ASSQDGGNYNEQF
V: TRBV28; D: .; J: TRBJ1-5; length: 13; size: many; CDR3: ASSLIGSSNQPQH
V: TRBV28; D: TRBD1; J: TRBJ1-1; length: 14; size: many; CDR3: ASRGQLSLRNTEAF
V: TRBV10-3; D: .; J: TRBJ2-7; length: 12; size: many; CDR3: AISESGPGYEQY
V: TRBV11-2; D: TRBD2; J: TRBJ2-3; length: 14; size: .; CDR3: ASSPGPAGDTDTQY
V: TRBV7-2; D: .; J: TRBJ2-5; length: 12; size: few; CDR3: ASSLEGLVETQY
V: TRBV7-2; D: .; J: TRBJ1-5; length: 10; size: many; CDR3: ASSFVGQPQH
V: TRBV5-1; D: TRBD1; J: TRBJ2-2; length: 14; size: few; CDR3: ASSSKTGANTGELF
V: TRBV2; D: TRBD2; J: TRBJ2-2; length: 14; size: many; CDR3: ASSVLSSGGTGELF
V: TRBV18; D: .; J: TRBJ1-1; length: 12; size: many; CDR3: ASSPLVRGTEAF